Listed below are T cell receptor beta chains from one sample, sequenced in a study of post-analysis software for immune sequencing data. TCRdb reprocessed the PCR reads with MiXCR, giving one entry per CDR3 protein. The top ten hold approximately 1.4% of the sample, which has approximately 180,000 distinct CDR3 sequences, over 25% seen once. Material: blood. Receptors originate from a girl aged 10 to 17 with multiple sclerosis. CDR3s include the opening cysteine and the closing phenylalanine or tryptophan. The order of the fields is clone size, J gene, D gene, V gene, CDR3 DNA, CDR3 protein. A D gene is named only where the DNA matches it firmly. Clone size is shown for a subset of rows, as once, few, many or a class of expanded clone.

>many|TRBJ2-4|-|TRBV28
TGTGCCAGCAGTTTCGGGGCCGCGGCCGGCATTCAGTACTTC
CASSFGAAAGIQYF
>-|TRBJ1-5|-|TRBV7-9
TGTGCCAGCAGCTTAGAAGGGGCCAGCCGGCCCCAGCATTTT
CASSLEGASRPQHF
>few|TRBJ1-1|-|TRBV5-6
TGTGCCAGCAGCGTGACCCCCGGAGGCACTGAAGCTTTCTTT
CASSVTPGGTEAFF
>-|TRBJ2-3|-|TRBV20-1
TGCAGTGCTAGAGGGCAGGCTTACACAGATACGCAGTATTTT
CSARGQAYTDTQYF
>few|TRBJ2-1|-|TRBV20-1
TGCAGTGCCCGAGGGGGGATAGATTACAATGAGCAGTTCTTC
CSARGGIDYNEQFF
>many|TRBJ2-1|-|TRBV20-1
TGCAGTGCTACAATCCGGGGGCAGGATTACAATGAGCAGTTCTTC
CSATIRGQDYNEQFF
>once|TRBJ1-4|-|TRBV27
TGTGCCAGCAGCCTAACCCCAACCTTGGGACGGGGTGAAAAACTGTTTTTT
CASSLTPTLGRGEKLFF
>-|TRBJ2-1|-|TRBV19
TGTGCCAGTAGTATACATCTGAGGGACAATGAGCAGTTCTTC
CASSIHLRDNEQFF
>few|TRBJ2-1|-|TRBV18
TGTGCCAGCTCACGCAGCGGAGCAAGCTCCTACAATGAGCAGTTCTTC
CASSRSGASSYNEQFF
>few|TRBJ2-7|-|TRBV2
TGTGCCGTGCTGGGGGGCGTGGGTGTCTTAAGCCTACGTCCGTACGAGCAGTACTTC
CAVLGGVGVLSLRPYEQYF
>few|TRBJ2-5|-|TRBV27
TGTGCCAGCAGGCCCGAATTGTGGTTAGGGGTGGCGGAGACCCAGTACTTC
CASRPELWLGVAETQYF
>few|TRBJ1-4|-|TRBV18
TGTGCCAGCTCACCTGAGGCAGGAGCGGATGAAAAACTGTTTTTT
CASSPEAGADEKLFF
>-|TRBJ1-5|-|TRBV12-3/TRBV12-4
TGTGCCAGCAGGCTCGAGGGGGAGCCCCAGCATTTT
CASRLEGEPQHF
>many|TRBJ1-5|-|TRBV20-1
TGCAGTGCTAGAGATCAAGAAGGGACCCTTTTTTTGACCCAGCATTTT
CSARDQEGTLFLTQHF
>many|TRBJ2-7|-|TRBV10-2
TGCGCCAGCAGTCTCAGGGGAGGGGCCGAGCAGTACTTC
CASSLRGGAEQYF
>-|TRBJ2-4|TRBD1|TRBV6-1
TGTGCCAGCATCACGGAGACAGGGTACCACGGGCAGTACTTC
CASITETGYHGQYF
>many|TRBJ2-1|-|TRBV5-6
TGTGCCAGCAGCTTCCTGACGCTGCGGGGGACAGCCTACAATGAGCAGTTCTTC
CASSFLTLRGTAYNEQFF
>few|TRBJ2-3|-|TRBV14
TGTGCCAGCAGCTTATACCCCAGAGATACGCAGTATTTT
CASSLYPRDTQYF
>few|TRBJ1-2|-|TRBV14
TGTGCCAGCAGCCTGGACGTCCGTGGCTACACCTTC
CASSLDVRGYTF
>many|TRBJ2-7|TRBD2|TRBV12-3/TRBV12-4
TGTGCCAGCACGGGGACTAGCGGGTTTTACGAGCAGTACTTC
CASTGTSGFYEQYF
>many|TRBJ2-3|-|TRBV3-1
TGTGCCAGCAGCCAAGAGAGTAGCCTTAGCACAGATACGCAGTATTTT
CASSQESSLSTDTQYF
>many|TRBJ2-3|-|TRBV13
TGTGCCAGCAGCTCCGTAGACACAGATACGCAGTATTTT
CASSSVDTDTQYF
>-|TRBJ2-1|-|TRBV12-3/TRBV12-4
TGTGCCAGCAGTTTAGTGCGGAGTGGGGATGAGCAGTTCTTC
CASSLVRSGDEQFF
>-|TRBJ2-3|-|TRBV20-1
TGCAGTGCTCCCCCCGATACAGATACGCAGTATTTT
CSAPPDTDTQYF
>few|TRBJ2-7|-|TRBV5-6
TGTGCCAGCAGCGTATGGCAGCACCACGAGCAGTACTTC
CASSVWQHHEQYF
>many|TRBJ2-4|-|TRBV21-1
TGTGCCAGCAGCAAAGTCAGGAGCAGCGGTCGACTACTAGGGAACATTCAGTACTTC
CASSKVRSSGRLLGNIQYF
>-|TRBJ2-4|TRBD2|TRBV6-2/TRBV6-3
TGTGCCAGCAGCGGGACTAGCCAAGACATTCAGTACTTC
CASSGTSQDIQYF
>many|TRBJ2-3|TRBD2|TRBV7-3
TGTGCCAGCAGTCCAGGGACTAGTAGGACAGATACGCAGTATTTT
CASSPGTSRTDTQYF
>many|TRBJ2-3|TRBD1|TRBV12-3/TRBV12-4
TGTGCCAGCAGTCCTAAGACAGGGGGTTACACAGATACGCAGTATTTT
CASSPKTGGYTDTQYF
>-|TRBJ1-2|TRBD1|TRBV12-3/TRBV12-4
TGTGCCAGCAGCCTTGATGTTGACAGGGCAAATGGCTACACCTTC
CASSLDVDRANGYTF
>few|TRBJ2-1|-|TRBV7-6
TGTGCCAGCAGCTTAGCGGTTATCGGCTACTCGGCCCTATACAATGAGCAGTTCTTC
CASSLAVIGYSALYNEQFF
>few|TRBJ2-3|TRBD1|TRBV27
TGTGCCACTTTTAAGTGGACAGGGGGTGACGATACGCAGTATTTT
CATFKWTGGDDTQYF
>few|TRBJ2-1|TRBD2|TRBV14
TGTGCCAGCAGCCAAGAGGGAATAACATTGTGGGGACTAGCGGGAAATGAGCAGTTCTTC
CASSQEGITLWGLAGNEQFF
>many|TRBJ2-1|TRBD2|TRBV15
TGTGCCACCAGCAGAGAGTCACTAGCGGGAAGCTACAATGAGCAGTTCTTC
CATSRESLAGSYNEQFF
>many|TRBJ2-6|-|TRBV6-1
TGTGCCAGCAGGCAAGGTGAAATGTGGGCCGGGGCCAACGTCCTGACTTTC
CASRQGEMWAGANVLTF
>-|TRBJ2-7|TRBD1|TRBV4-3
TGCGCCAGCAGCCAAGATCGAGGACAGGGTCGTGAGCAGTACTTC
CASSQDRGQGREQYF
>-|TRBJ1-2|-|TRBV5-1
TGCGCCAGCAGCGATGTGGGGGGCGCTTATGGCTACACCTTC
CASSDVGGAYGYTF
>-|TRBJ1-1|-|TRBV20-1
TGCAGTGCTAGTGAACAGGGAGGGGGCACTGAAGCTTTCTTT
CSASEQGGGTEAFF
>few|TRBJ1-1|-|TRBV6-6
TGTGCCAGCAGTTACCCGCAGACAGAGAACACTGAAGCTTTCTTT
CASSYPQTENTEAFF
>many|TRBJ1-4|TRBD1|TRBV6-1
TGTGCCAGCAGTCCCGGGACAGGGGTCTACGGAGATGAAAAACTGTTTTTT
CASSPGTGVYGDEKLFF
>many|TRBJ2-7|-|TRBV28
TGTGCCAGCAGTTTACAACAGCTTATCTCCTACGAGCAGTACTTC
CASSLQQLISYEQYF
>few|TRBJ2-2|-|TRBV6-1
TGTGCCAGCAGATCCAGGACAGTCTACACCGGGGAGCTGTTTTTT
CASRSRTVYTGELFF
>many|TRBJ1-1|TRBD1|TRBV5-5
TGTGCCAGCCATAGGACAGGGGGCCCATTGTCTGCTGAAGCTTTCTTT
CASHRTGGPLSAEAFF
>-|TRBJ1-5|-|TRBV3-1
TGTGCCAGCAGCCAGGGCGGTGTAAATCAGCCCCAGCATTTT
CASSQGGVNQPQHF
>-|TRBJ1-5|-|TRBV28
TGTGCCAGCAGTTGGGGTTTGACAGGACCCCAGCATTTT
CASSWGLTGPQHF
>few|TRBJ2-1|TRBD2|TRBV20-1
TGCAGTGCTAGAGATGGGACTAGCGTGGCCCATGAGCAGTTCTTC
CSARDGTSVAHEQFF
>few|TRBJ1-1|-|TRBV30
TGTGCCTGGGGGGAGGGGGGTGCGGTAGCAGCTTTCTTT
CAWGEGGAVAAFF
>-|TRBJ2-4|TRBD2|TRBV3-1
TGTGCCAGCAGGGGCGGGAGGGCCCCAGGGGACATTCAGTACTTC
CASRGGRAPGDIQYF
>few|TRBJ1-2|-|TRBV27
TGTGCCAGCAGTTTACAGGGGCGTAACTATGGCTACACCTTC
CASSLQGRNYGYTF
>many|TRBJ1-4|-|TRBV9
TGTGCCAGCAGCGTAGACCCCCGGGGAGAAAAACTGTTTTTT
CASSVDPRGEKLFF